The text below deals with one T cell receptor (beta chain). This clone's antigen is unknown. No base quality values were provided; no much bigger clone lies one nucleotide off. Participants in the prospective study were enrolled through a virtual design, were aged roughly 18 to 90 years, and lived in roughly 24 United States geographic areas. Cohort assignment in the prospective study relied on participant-reported clinical history from a screening survey and a study questionnaire. Recovered participants in ImmuneRACE Cohort 3 were defined as having two consecutive negative NP/OP PCR tests, clearance from a healthcare professional, or resolution of symptoms. Each participant in the prospective study had whole blood, serum and a nasopharyngeal or oropharyngeal swab collected by mobile phlebotomists. Participants in the prospective study had the option to provide additional blood draws and questionnaires over a roughly two-month period. Prospective study blood samples were shipped either frozen or at room temperature before DNA extraction.

The immunoSEQ Assay, a bias-controlled multiplex PCR, was used to amplify TCRbeta CDR3 regions from genomic DNA. Per the source publication's procedure: The number of nucleated cells in each sample was estimated from the amplification of reference gene primers within the assay. To quantify the absolute abundance of each unique TCRbeta CDR3 rearrangement, sequence reads were collapsed and filtered. For each sample, productive Simpson clonality was calculated as the square root of Simpson's diversity index over productive rearrangements. This is the immuneACCESS table as TCRdb keeps it, with only in-frame sequences that have V and J called. A part of the clones is gone; compared with another copy, unresolved V genes explain less than half, and the rest is unexplained. D and trimming come from the DNA, and the V and J calls and clone size come from that table. The sample contains more than 300,000 clones, roughly nine tenths of them found a single time. Together, the top ten hold approximately 5% of the sample.

This sample was included in a study of blood T cell repertoires in COVID-19 (dated by TCRdb to the early 2020s). General notes on the study: Samples from collaborators originated in the United States, Italy and Spain and spanned both the acute and convalescent phases of COVID-19. Where available, HLA class I and class II types were obtained from metadata supplied by the sample provider rather than from assay-based typing. Deeply sampled blood TCRbeta repertoires from subjects exposed to, actively infected with, or recovered from COVID-19 were included in the dataset. A de-identified subject ID, COVID-19 status, age in years and sex were almost always included in the sample metadata. The repertoires were made available in a free public database intended to serve as a resource for research on the immune response to SARS-CoV-2. The material from the prospective study consisted of cDNA or gDNA derived from T cells, B-cell-depleted T cells, or PBMCs. Samples came from the ongoing ImmuneRACE study (first 160 participants) plus 1,254 subjects from 6 global collaborators. On the study overall, not on this receptor specifically: The quantity of clinical and demographic metadata differed by source and by participant and was supplied without curation.

This TCR derives from a young woman who had recovered from COVID-19. Sequencing was performed on PBMCs or T cells enriched from blood (not recorded which).

The bases read TGTGCCTGGAGTGTCGGTGCAACTAATGAAAAACTGTTTTTT. This yields the protein CAWSVGATNEKLFF. The rearrangement joined TRBV30 to TRBJ1-4; no confident D gene assignment can be made. Taken from cysteine to phenylalanine, the CDR3 has 14 residues. This entry keeps only the CDR3 DNA: 42 bases, framed from base 1. The V end loses 0 bases and the J end loses 0 bases, and a stretch of 5 bases separates them. According to the germline V gene (reference sequence), CDR1 reads GTSNPN and CDR2 reads SVGIG.